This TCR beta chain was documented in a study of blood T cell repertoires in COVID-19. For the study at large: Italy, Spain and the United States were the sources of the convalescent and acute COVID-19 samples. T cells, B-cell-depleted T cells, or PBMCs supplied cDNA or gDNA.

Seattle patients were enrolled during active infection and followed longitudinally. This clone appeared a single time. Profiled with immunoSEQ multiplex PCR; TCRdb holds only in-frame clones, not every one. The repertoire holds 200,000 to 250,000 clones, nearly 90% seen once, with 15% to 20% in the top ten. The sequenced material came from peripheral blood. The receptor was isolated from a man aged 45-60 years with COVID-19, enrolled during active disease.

CDR3: CASSGGTPSTDTQYF. Here the CDR3 DNA reads TGCGCCAGCAGCGGAGGGACCCCAAGCACAGATACGCAGTATTTT. V usage is TRBV5-1 and J usage is TRBJ2-3; TRBD2 is a possible D gene (6 bases). This CDR3 region has 15 residues. V lost 4 bases and J 0 bases, leaving 12 bases between the germline ends. The germline V gene has CDR1 SGHRS and CDR2 YFSETQ.